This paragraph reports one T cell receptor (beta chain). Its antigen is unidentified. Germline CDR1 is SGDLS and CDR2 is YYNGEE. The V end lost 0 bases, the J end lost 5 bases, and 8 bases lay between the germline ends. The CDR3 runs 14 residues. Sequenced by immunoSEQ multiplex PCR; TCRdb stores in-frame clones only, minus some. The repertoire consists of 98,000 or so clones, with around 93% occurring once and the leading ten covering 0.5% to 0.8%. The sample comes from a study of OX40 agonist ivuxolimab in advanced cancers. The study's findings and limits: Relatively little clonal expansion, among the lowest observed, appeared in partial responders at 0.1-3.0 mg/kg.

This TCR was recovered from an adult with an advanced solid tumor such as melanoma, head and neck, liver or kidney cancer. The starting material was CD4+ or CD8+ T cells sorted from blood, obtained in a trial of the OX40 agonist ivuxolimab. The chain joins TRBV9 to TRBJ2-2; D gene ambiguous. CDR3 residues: CASSVGSQTGELFF. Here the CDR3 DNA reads TGTGCCAGCAGCGTAGGTTCACAAACCGGGGAGCTGTTTTTT.